Each of the 32 T cell receptor beta chains below was sequenced from the same sample in a study of blood T cells in healthy people across ages. With a J-beta primer mix and a sample-barcoded 5' primer, a second PCR ran about 7 to 11 cycles. TCRdb ran MiXCR on the 5' RACE reads and lists one entry per CDR3 protein. The sample holds roughly 1.9 million distinct CDR3 sequences, 35% to 50% seen once. Sequencing was done on a sample of blood. The receptor source for this set is a human donor in good health.

The chain uses TRBV6-5 and TRBJ1-2; TRBD1 might be the D (6 bases). The CDR3 runs to 17 residues. Germline V gene sequence: CDR1 MNHEY, CDR2 SVGAGI. The V end lost 0 bases, the J end lost 6 bases, and 20 bases lay between the germline ends. CDR3 coding DNA: TGTGCCAGCAGTTACTCGAAACGGGAGGGGGAGGGTAATGGCTACACCTTC. It codes for CASSYSKREGEGNGYTF.

This clonotype has only a few counts. The V call is TRBV29-1, the J call TRBJ2-1; a possible D gene is TRBD1 (6 bases). From germline, CDR1 is SQVTM and CDR2 ANQGSEA. V gave up 7 bases and J gave up 0 bases, with 13 bases separating them. This CDR3 has 14 residues. The CDR3 spells CSATGSLSYNEQFF. CDR3 DNA: TGCAGCGCGACAGGATCCCTCTCCTACAATGAGCAGTTCTTC.

Comment on this clonotype: The germline gene is not matched at one end of the junction; a read error may be the cause. The V call is TRBV6-2 or TRBV6-3, the J call TRBJ2-1; D not certain. This CDR3 region has 16 residues. The germline gives CDR1 MNHEY, CDR2 SVGEGT. CDR3 sequence: CASSYSSPGSYNEQFF. The CDR3, as DNA: TGTGCCAGCAGTTACTCGAGCCCGGGTTCCTACAACGAGCAGTTCTTC.

This clonotype was found a few times. The chain links TRBV2 to TRBJ2-4; D is unclear. The length of the CDR3 is 14 residues. With 2 bases removed from V and 0 bases from J, the gap between germline ends came to 5 bases. CDR1 is SNHLY, CDR2 FYNNEI, per germline. CDR3 region: CASSERVAKNIQYF. The CDR3 DNA sequence: TGTGCCAGCAGTGAAAGGGTAGCCAAAAACATTCAGTACTTC.

This clonotype was detected only a few times. The chain joins TRBV6-5 to TRBJ2-5; 14 positions agree with TRBD2. V lost 0 bases and J lost 4; bases outside the gene matches: 7. Germline values: CDR1 MNHEY, CDR2 SVGAGI. This CDR3 region has 18 residues. CDR3 residues: CASSYSPGLAGEGETQYF. CDR3 nucleotide sequence: TGTGCCAGCAGTTACTCCCCGGGACTAGCGGGGGAGGGAGAGACCCAGTACTTC.

In this sample, this clonotype turned up a few times. This chain joins TRBV4-1 and TRBJ2-5; D not certain. Judging by the DNA end, TRBJ2-7 fits better; the J call may be wrong. The germline V gene encodes CDR1 MGHRA and CDR2 YSYEKL. This CDR3 spans 14 amino acids. CDR3 in amino acids: CASSPIGMTYEQYF. For the CDR3, the DNA is TGCGCCAGCAGTCCGATAGGGATGACCTACGAGCAGTACTTC.

CDR3: CASSHRRYEQYF. The CDR3 DNA reads TGTGCCAGCAGCCATCGTAGGTACGAGCAGTACTTC. The chain combines TRBV6-2 or TRBV6-3 with TRBJ2-5; D not resolved. The DNA matches TRBJ2-7 better at its end, which makes the J call doubtful. Germline V gene sequence: CDR1 MNHEY, CDR2 SVGEGT. The CDR3 is 12 amino acids.

In this sample, this clonotype turned up once. CDR3 sequence (DNA): TGTGCCAGCAGTGACCTTGGAGGGGAGCTGTTTTTT. Translating it yields CASSDLGGELFF. J is TRBJ2-2 and V is TRBV6-4; no reliable D call. Looked up from germline, CDR1 is MRHNA and CDR2 is SNTAGT. The CDR3 contains 12 residues. Trimming removed 2 bases from V and 8 bases from J, with 6 bases in between.

J is TRBJ1-2 and V is TRBV20-1; 7 nucleotides line up with TRBD1. V shed 1 base, J shed 7 bases, and the junction held 12 bases outside the gene matches. The CDR3 covers 15 residues. CDR1 and CDR2 (germline): DFQATT, SNEGSKA (reference sequence). The CDR3 sequence is CSARVTGRGNRGYTF. DNA of the CDR3: TGCAGTGCTAGAGTGACGGGCAGGGGGAATCGTGGCTACACCTTC.

This clonotype appeared many times. The J gene is TRBJ2-5, the V gene TRBV5-1, with D maybe TRBD1 (5 bases). The V end lost 4 bases, the J end lost 0 bases, and 13 bases lay between the germline ends. Germline V gene data show CDR1 as SGHRS and CDR2 as YFSETQ. The CDR3 has 15 residues. CDR3 protein: CASSRTGHNQETQYF. CDR3 sequence (DNA): TGCGCCAGCAGCCGGACCGGACACAACCAAGAGACCCAGTACTTC. The variable domain in full, with the rest retrieved from reference TRBV5-1 and TRBJ2-5, is KAGVTQTPRYLIKTRGQQVTLSCSPISGHRSVSWYQQTPGQGLQFLFEYFSETQRNKGNFPGRFSGRQFSNSRSEMNVSTLELGDSALYLCASSRTGHNQETQYFGPGTRLLVL.

This clonotype was counted once. This rearrangement joins TRBV7-9 to TRBJ1-1, with D tentatively TRBD1 (6 bases). The germline CDR1 and CDR2 sequences are SEHNR and FQNEAQ (reference sequence). This CDR3 comprises 15 residues. V lost 1 base, J lost 3 bases, and 12 bases lay in between. CDR3 nucleotide sequence: TGTGCCAGCAGCTTAGGGGGGGCCGTGTACACTGAAGCTTTCTTT. It codes for CASSLGGAVYTEAFF.

As concerns this clonotype: One end of the junction is discordant with germline, which a read error may explain. This rearrangement joins TRBV7-2 to TRBJ1-2; D unresolved. Germline V gives CDR1 SGHTA, CDR2 FQGNSA. CDR3 length: 13 amino acids. Here the CDR3 DNA reads TGTGCCAGCAGCTTCGGCCAGTCTTATGGCAACACCTTC. Translated: CASSFGQSYGNTF.

The chain carries TRBV4-3 and TRBJ2-1, with 8 bases lining up with TRBD1. In germline, CDR1 is LGHNA, CDR2 YSLEER. There are 17 residues in the CDR3. After removal of 1 base from V and 5 bases from J, the junction contained 10 bases not matched to a gene. The CDR3 is CASSQAPQGAGNNEQFF. The CDR3 bases are TGCGCCAGCAGCCAAGCCCCGCAGGGGGCGGGAAACAATGAGCAGTTCTTC.

Only a few counts were recorded for this clonotype. J is TRBJ2-3 and V is TRBV9, with D maybe TRBD2 (5 bases). Germline V gene lookup returns CDR1 SGDLS and CDR2 YYNGEE. CDR3 size: 14 residues. The V gene lost 4 bases and the J gene lost 2 bases, with 11 bases spanning the gap. For the CDR3, the DNA is TGTGCCAGCAGCACACGGACTTACACAGATACGCAGTATTTT. Translated: CASSTRTYTDTQYF.

This clonotype was detected only a few times. This chain connects TRBV6-2 or TRBV6-3 to TRBJ2-6; D call uncertain. Germline V lookup: CDR1 MNHEY, CDR2 SVGEGT. Trimming left V 6 bases short and J 2 bases short, with 17 bases between. CDR3 length: 17 amino acids. Here the CDR3 reads CASSPFGQLTGANVLTF. The CDR3 DNA reads TGTGCCAGCAGCCCGTTCGGTCAACTAACTGGGGCCAACGTCCTGACTTTC.

This clonotype was observed many times. The rearrangement links TRBV7-2 to TRBJ2-7; D may correspond to TRBD1 or TRBD2 (5 bases each). Looked up from germline, CDR1 is SGHTA and CDR2 is FQGNSA. Trimming stripped 4 bases from V and 2 bases from J, with 12 bases between. CDR3 size: 14 residues. This chain's CDR3 is CASSYRTGPYEQYF. The CDR3 DNA reads as TGTGCCAGCAGCTACCGGACGGGGCCCTACGAGCAGTACTTC.

This clonotype has just a few counts. This chain joins TRBV30 and TRBJ2-6; 12 nucleotides agree with TRBD1. The CDR3 runs to 16 residues. Germline V gene data show CDR1 as GTSNPN and CDR2 as SVGIG (reference sequence). V was clipped by 8 bases and J by 0 bases; unmatched bases: 5. The CDR3 is CAKGQGASSGANVLTF. CDR3 sequence (DNA): TGTGCCAAGGGACAGGGGGCCTCCTCTGGGGCCAACGTCCTGACTTTC.

This clonotype was counted between two and nine times. CDR3 sequence (DNA): TGTGCCAACAAGACAGGGGGACGATACCTCCAAGAGACCCAGTACTTC. This sequence encodes CANKTGGRYLQETQYF. This chain joins TRBV14 and TRBJ2-5; the match to TRBD1 covers 9 bases. CDR3 length: 16 amino acids. Germline V gene data show CDR1 as SGHDN and CDR2 as FVKESK. V lost 10 bases, J lost 1 base, and 13 bases stayed unmatched.

This clonotype has only a few counts. V usage is TRBV6-5 and J usage is TRBJ1-1; D is uncertain. Per the germline V gene, CDR1 is MNHEY and CDR2 is SVGAGI. The CDR3 extends over 13 amino acids. The germline V and J ends were trimmed by 4 bases and 7 bases, with 13 bases remaining between them. The CDR3 spells CASSSDVSHEAFF. As DNA, the CDR3 is TGTGCCAGCAGTTCCGATGTGAGCCATGAAGCTTTCTTT.

V gene TRBV3-1 combines with J gene TRBJ2-5; the match to TRBD1 covers 10 bases. The V and J ends lost 1 base and 11 bases, in that order; junction bases with no gene match: 4. CDR3 length equals 13 residues. The germline gives CDR1 LGHDT, CDR2 YNNKEL (reference sequence). The CDR3 nucleotides are TGTGCCAGCAGCCAAGTGGGGACAGGGGAGCAGTACTTC. As protein: CASSQVGTGEQYF.

This rearrangement joins TRBV21-1 to TRBJ1-1; TRBD1 is the table's D call and was not checked against the DNA. TRBV21-1 is shown as a pseudogene. The CDR3 totals 14 residues. CDR3 amino acids: CASGTVGGNTEAFF. Written as DNA, the CDR3 is TGTGCCAGCGGGACAGTTGGTGGGAACACTGAAGCTTTCTTT.

This clonotype has just a few counts. V usage is TRBV10-3 and J usage is TRBJ2-1; no firm D call. CDR3 length: 11 residues. Trimming removed 6 bases from V and 6 bases from J, with 6 bases in between. Germline lookup yields CDR1 ENHRY and CDR2 SYGVKD. CDR3 region: CAISFINEQFF. In DNA, the CDR3 is TGTGCCATCAGCTTTATCAATGAGCAGTTCTTC.

The chain has TRBV5-1 and TRBJ1-1; possibly TRBD1 for D (5 bases). The CDR3 runs 14 residues. Germline V CDR1 and CDR2: SGHRS, YFSETQ. V was trimmed by 4 bases and J by 7 bases, leaving 17 bases between them. The CDR3 DNA is TGCGCCAGCAGCCCAAGGGAGGGCGACAGTGAAGCTTTCTTT. This translates into CASSPREGDSEAFF.

The chain joins TRBV20-1 to TRBJ1-5, with TRBD1 identical over 10 bases. The CDR3 consists of 16 residues. The germline CDR1 and CDR2 sequences are DFQATT and SNEGSKA (reference sequence). The junction had 13 bases not matched to a gene; V was cut back by 6 bases and J by 5 bases. In nucleotides, the CDR3 is TGCAGTGCGAGGGACAGGGGAGAGGAGGGGGATCAGCCCCAGCATTTT. It is translated as CSARDRGEEGDQPQHF.

CDR3 DNA: TGTGCCAGCAGCCCCTGGCGGGGGAGGTCCGCCATACAGTTCTTC. This encodes CASSPWRGRSAIQFF. This chain uses TRBV7-8 with TRBJ2-1, with 7 bases aligning to TRBD2. The junction had 17 bases not matched to a gene; V was cut back by 5 bases and J by 13 bases. CDR1 SGHVS and CDR2 FQNEAQ come from the germline V gene. The CDR3 consists of 15 residues.

This clonotype was found once. One end of the junction is discordant with germline, which a read error may explain. V and J are TRBV10-3 and TRBJ2-3; no reliable D call. The CDR3 has 15 amino acids. Germline CDR1 reads ENHRY; CDR2 reads SYGVKD. CDR3 sequence: CATSTSKGSTDTQYF. The CDR3 DNA sequence: TGTGCCACCAGTACTTCAAAAGGGAGCACAGATACGCAGTATTTT.

The chain has TRBV28 and TRBJ2-4; D perhaps matches TRBD1 (5 bases). Trimming left V 5 bases short and J 3 bases short, with 11 bases between. Per germline, CDR1 MDHEN and CDR2 SYDVKM. The CDR3 is 14 amino acids. CDR3: CASSRAGIKNIQYF. In nucleotides, the CDR3 is TGTGCCAGCAGTAGGGCAGGGATCAAAAACATTCAGTACTTC.

The chain links TRBV7-9 to TRBJ2-1; a possible D gene is TRBD1 (5 bases). Looked up from germline, CDR1 is SEHNR and CDR2 is FQNEAQ (reference sequence). The CDR3 extends over 14 amino acids. V was trimmed by 4 bases and J by 9 bases, leaving 16 bases between them. This CDR3 is CASSYLGAAFEQFF. In nucleotides, the CDR3 is TGTGCCAGCAGCTACCTTGGGGCCGCGTTTGAGCAGTTCTTC.

The chain has TRBV28 and TRBJ1-1; 9 positions match TRBD1. The CDR3 sequence is 16 residues long. Germline V gives CDR1 MDHEN, CDR2 SYDVKM. V was clipped by 5 bases and J by 5 bases; unmatched bases: 12. CDR3 region: CASSPPGQGRLTEAFF. CDR3 nucleotide sequence: TGTGCCAGCAGTCCGCCTGGACAGGGGAGGTTGACTGAAGCTTTCTTT.

The J gene is TRBJ2-7, the V gene TRBV7-2; D possibly corresponds to TRBD1 (6 bases). Germline CDR1 reads SGHTA; CDR2 reads FQGNSA. CDR3 length: 14 amino acids. V was shortened by 2 bases and J by 7 bases, with 15 bases between the two germline ends. CDR3: CASSLLGALREQYF. The CDR3 DNA is TGTGCCAGCAGCTTATTGGGGGCGTTGAGGGAGCAGTACTTC.

Only a few counts were recorded for this clonotype. The V call is TRBV29-1, the J call TRBJ2-6; D is perhaps TRBD2 (5 bases). This CDR3 has 15 amino acids. The ends were cut back, 4 bases at V and 1 base at J, with 11 bases in the middle. Germline CDR1 and CDR2: SQVTM and ANQGSEA. CDR3 nucleotide sequence: TGCAGCGTTGGAGAGGGTTGGTCTGGGGCCAACGTCCTGACTTTC. Its translation: CSVGEGWSGANVLTF.

This chain uses TRBV20-1 with TRBJ1-4; no definite D call. The CDR3 is 14 residues long. With 3 bases removed from V and 0 bases from J, the gap between germline ends came to 8 bases. Germline V gene lookup returns CDR1 DFQATT and CDR2 SNEGSKA (reference sequence). CDR3 loop: CSASKASTNEKLFF. The CDR3, as DNA: TGCAGTGCTAGTAAAGCATCAACTAATGAAAAACTGTTTTTT.